A single sample gave rise to the 13 T cell receptor beta chains below, sequenced in a study of T cell responses to AZD1222 COVID-19 vaccine. Data came from immunoSEQ multiplex PCR; TCRdb stores just in-frame clones and leaves some out. Of 90,000 to 100,000 clones listed, 84% are singletons. The sequenced sample was peripheral blood, obtained 28 days after the second AZD1222 dose. These receptors were collected from an adult who received the AZD1222 COVID-19 vaccine.

This chain joins TRBV5-1 and TRBJ2-1, with D possibly matching TRBD2 (5 bases). The germline gives CDR1 SGHRS, CDR2 YFSETQ. Trimming cost V 4 bases and J 1 base, with 12 bases left between them. The CDR3 contains 15 residues. DNA of the CDR3: TGCGCCAGCAGCAATGACGGCGGGTCCTACAATGAGCAGTTCTTC. It encodes CASSNDGGSYNEQFF.

This clone was picked up a small number of times. This chain connects TRBV14 to TRBJ2-3, with D possibly being TRBD2 (6 bases). The CDR3 spans 14 residues. The V end was cut by 8 bases, the J end by 2 bases, with 14 bases between. Germline V lookup: CDR1 SGHDN, CDR2 FVKESK. CDR3 bases: TGTGCCAGCCGCGGGACTCCCTTCACAGATACGCAGTATTTT. Translating it yields CASRGTPFTDTQYF.

The gene calls are TRBV27 and TRBJ1-5; D might be TRBD1 (5 bases). Trimming left V 5 bases short and J 2 bases short, with 13 bases between. The germline CDR1 and CDR2 sequences are MNHEY and SMNVEV (reference sequence). There are 15 residues in the CDR3. For the CDR3, the DNA is TGTGCCAGCAGTAGGGACCCACTCCGCAATCAGCCCCAGCATTTT. Protein sequence: CASSRDPLRNQPQHF.

The chain is built from TRBV5-1 and TRBJ1-4; 8 bases agree with TRBD1. CDR3 length equals 16 residues. V dropped 0 bases and J dropped 0; count of bases not matched to a gene: 1. CDR1 and CDR2 from the germline V gene are SGHRS and YFSETQ. CDR3 loop: CASSLGGQATNEKLFF. DNA of the CDR3: TGCGCCAGCAGCTTGGGGGGACAGGCAACTAATGAAAAACTGTTTTTT.

In its sample, this clone was seen once. V and J are TRBV7-9 and TRBJ1-2; the D gene is possibly TRBD1 (5 bases). The V gene's germline CDR1 is SEHNR and CDR2 FQNEAQ (reference sequence). The CDR3 length is 16 residues. Trimming took off 1 base at V and 0 bases at J, with 12 bases between the two ends. The DNA for the CDR3 is TGTGCCAGCAGCTTAGTGGGGCCAAAAGCTAACTATGGCTACACCTTC. This sequence encodes CASSLVGPKANYGYTF.

This clone was counted a few times. V is TRBV14 and J is TRBJ2-3; possibly TRBD2 for D (6 bases). V lost 5 bases and J 6 bases, leaving 15 bases between the germline ends. From germline, CDR1 is SGHDN and CDR2 FVKESK. This CDR3 comprises 14 residues. CDR3 DNA sequence: TGTGCCAGCAGCGTGGGACTTATCCGTGATACGCAGTATTTT. Protein sequence: CASSVGLIRDTQYF.

The gene calls are TRBV5-1 and TRBJ2-1; 9 bases are shared with TRBD2. Per the germline V gene, CDR1 is SGHRS and CDR2 is YFSETQ. CDR3 length: 17 amino acids. With V trimmed by 0 bases and J by 6 bases, 10 bases remained unmatched. CDR3 sequence reads: CASSLGGGGASANEQFF. The CDR3 DNA sequence: TGCGCCAGCAGCTTGGGTGGCGGGGGGGCGAGCGCCAATGAGCAGTTCTTC.

This chain joins TRBV9 and TRBJ2-3; 7 bases align to TRBD1. This CDR3 comprises 17 residues. V shed 6 bases and J 2 bases; nucleotides not matched to a gene: 15. CDR1 is SGDLS and CDR2 is YYNGEE in the germline V gene. In nucleotides, the CDR3 is TGTGCCAGCACCAGAATCCCAGGGACAGCTCCCACAGATACGCAGTATTTT. Amino acid sequence: CASTRIPGTAPTDTQYF.

The chain uses TRBV5-1 and TRBJ2-1; D is undetermined. V gave up 0 bases and J gave up 9 bases, with 7 bases separating them. This CDR3 contains 12 residues. Germline lookup yields CDR1 SGHRS and CDR2 YFSETQ. As DNA, the CDR3 is TGCGCCAGCAGCTTGGATGGGTTTGAGCAGTTCTTC. Protein sequence: CASSLDGFEQFF.

The chain couples TRBV5-6 to TRBJ1-4; D gene unclear. The CDR3 length is 14 residues. Germline V gene data show CDR1 as SGHDT and CDR2 as YYEEEE. Trimming took off 0 bases at V and 4 bases at J, with 7 bases between the two ends. The CDR3 DNA reads TGTGCCAGCAGCTTGGGTCGTTATAATGAAAAACTGTTTTTT. As protein: CASSLGRYNEKLFF.

In its sample, this clone was seen once. This sequence joins TRBV20-1 and TRBJ1-2; no reliable D call. V lost 6 bases to trimming and J lost 7 bases, with 9 bases between them. CDR1 and CDR2 (germline): DFQATT, SNEGSKA (reference sequence). The CDR3 totals 10 residues. The CDR3 sequence is CSAYSGGYTF. DNA of the CDR3: TGCAGTGCATACTCGGGTGGCTACACCTTC.

The chain has TRBV6-5 and TRBJ1-1; 9 bases map to TRBD1. Germline assignment: CDR1 MNHEY and CDR2 SVGAGI. V dropped 6 bases and J dropped 11; count of bases not matched to a gene: 10. The CDR3 sequence is 13 residues long. The CDR3 bases are TGTGCCAGCAGGGACAGGGGATCGGGGAAGGCTTTCTTT. It yields the protein CASRDRGSGKAFF.

The rearrangement links TRBV5-6 to TRBJ1-6; 8 bases are shared with TRBD1. The CDR3 sequence is 14 residues long. Germline trimming cut 4 bases from V and 9 bases from J; bases unmatched to any gene: 6. From germline, CDR1 is SGHDT and CDR2 YYEEEE. CDR3 in DNA: TGTGCCAGCAGCCAAGACAGGGGCCCTTCACCCCTCCACTTT. Residues: CASSQDRGPSPLHF.